This entry concerns a single T cell receptor beta chain. These data belong to a study of shared clonotypes between healthy human individuals. Only CD45RO-negative cells positively selected for CCR7 counted as naive CD8 cells, so terminally differentiated effector memory CD45RA+ cells were excluded. The germline gives CDR1 MDHEN, CDR2 SYDVKM. The V end was cut by 3 bases, the J end by 0 bases, with 15 bases between. This CDR3 comprises 17 residues. The assay was immunoSEQ multiplex PCR, and TCRdb's table has in-frame clones only and misses some. The data contain under 1 million clones, 80% to 95% of them singletons.

This chain joins TRBV28 and TRBJ2-1; D is tentatively TRBD1 or TRBD2 (5 bases each). The clonotype was recovered from a man younger than 45 in good health. The sequencing sample was made of naive CD8+ T cells sorted from blood. DNA for the CDR3: TGTGCCAGCAGTTTGAGTCTAGCCGACAGCTCCTACAATGAGCAGTTCTTC. It codes for CASSLSLADSSYNEQFF.